The entry below describes one TCR beta chain. Its antigen is undetermined. Sequenced by immunoSEQ multiplex PCR; TCRdb stores in-frame clones only, minus some. The sample holds about 36,000 clones, nearly 85% seen once. The source of the sample is a study of monozygotic twins with cystic fibrosis. Study-level points and caveats: Monozygotic CF twin pairs shared significantly more nucleotide-identical clonotypes than unrelated CF individuals did. Co-twins had the most similar V usage for 13 of 16 pairs, J for 8. Median Simpson clonality of approximately 0.009 suggested naive T cells predominated.

With 4 bases removed from V and 2 bases from J, the gap between germline ends came to 11 bases. Germline values: CDR1 LNHDA, CDR2 SQIVND (reference sequence). The CDR3 runs to 14 residues. The TCR sequence derives from a girl aged 2 to 10 with cystic fibrosis. This sequence joins TRBV19 and TRBJ2-5; perhaps TRBD2 as D (7 bases). The source material was blood. CDR3 sequence (DNA): TGTGCCAGTAGTAGCGGGGGCCAACAAGAGACCCAGTACTTC. It encodes CASSSGGQQETQYF. The whole variable domain, filled in from reference TRBV19 and TRBJ2-5, reads DGGITQSPKYLFRKEGQNVTLSCEQNLNHDAMYWYRQDPGQGLRLIYYSQIVNDFQKGDIAEGYSVSREKKESFPLTVTSAQKNPTAFYLCASSSGGQQETQYFGPGTRLLVL.